The sequence of this T cell receptor beta chain was determined in a study of blood T cell repertoires in COVID-19. The assay was immunoSEQ multiplex PCR, and TCRdb's table has in-frame clones only and misses some. Of around 26,000 clones in the sample, approximately 72% are singletons; the top ten hold roughly 8%. There are 17 residues in the CDR3. V lost 0 bases and J lost 1, with 16 bases in between. The germline gives CDR1 SGHRS, CDR2 YFSETQ. The chain combines TRBV5-1 with TRBJ2-5, with D maybe TRBD2 (5 bases). This TCR was sampled from a man in his sixties with active or convalescent COVID-19. The sequenced sample consisted of peripheral blood. CDR3 sequence reads: CASSLVGGRVLQETQYF. In nucleotides, the CDR3 is TGCGCCAGCAGCTTGGTCGGCGGGCGGGTACTCCAAGAGACCCAGTACTTC.